This T cell receptor beta chain was retrieved from a study of shared clonotypes between healthy human individuals (dated by TCRdb to the early 2020s). In terms of the full investigation: Three men and a couple of women, aged 18 to 49 years, made up the cohort. Leukapheresis yielded between about 0.94 and 9 billion PBMCs per donor. The study deeply sequenced blood TCR repertoires of five healthy adults to estimate repertoire size and the extent of clonotype sharing between individuals. Different laboratories and diverse techniques were used to prepare libraries and sequence TCR repertoires, to increase sequencing depth and limit assay-specific biases. Points the paper makes about the study in general: Only blood was sampled, and tissue TCR repertoires likely differ from those in blood. Pairwise subsampling led to the expectation that sequencing depth would affect the degree of clonotype sharing among donors. Because the study included a small number of donors, the genetic and exposure-history diversity represented was limited.

There are a few counts of this clone. Its antigen target is currently unknown. Base quality data are lacking; no much larger clone is found one base away. Donors were healthy HIV-negative adults with no recently reported acute infections or vaccinations. Only Caucasian adults living in Nashville, Tennessee, USA were represented among the donors. In the unsorted samples, approximately 85 million PBMCs were counted, and genomic DNA was extracted using the QIAamp DNA Blood Mini kit. After blood collection by leukapheresis, PBMCs were isolated using Ficoll-Histopaque density gradient centrifugation and then cryopreserved in the vapor phase of liquid nitrogen. The trim is 2 bases for V and 0 bases for J, with a gap of 11 bases between the germline ends. CDR1 is given as ENHRY and CDR2 as SYGVKD, both from the germline V gene. The CDR3 runs 16 residues from the cysteine to the phenylalanine. Only the CDR3 DNA is retained, 48 bases long and in frame from the first base.

Using the deep immunoSEQ assay, TCR CDR3 regions were amplified from genomic DNA by multiplex PCR. Extracted genomic DNA from each cell subset was spread evenly across all wells of several immunoSEQ 96-well plates, with each plate serving as a replicate. For unsorted PBMC, each replicate PCR was loaded with about 280 ng genomic DNA, equivalent to about 30,000 T cell genomes. Genomic DNA from unsorted PBMC was sequenced over ten immunoSEQ deep assay plates. Purified libraries were quantified with a Qubit 3.0 fluorometer, sized on a Bioanalyzer 2100, and re-quantified with the KAPA Library Quantification kit. Every immunoSEQ 96-well plate was sequenced on a separate single-read 150-cycle Illumina NextSeq 550 flow cell. On the study's bioinformatics: Because only junctional sequences without quality scores were contained in the immunoSEQ output, filtering matching that applied to full-length reads could not be performed. To assign V/J genes and CDR3, sequences were annotated against IMGT germline references using PyIR, a Python wrapper for IgBLAST v1.9. Reads were filtered out if the reads had weak V/J assignments (E-value above 1e-6), no CDR3, stop codons, out-of-frame junctions, or ambiguous translated residues. V3J clonotypes were defined as sequences sharing the same inferred V gene, J gene, and CDR3 amino acid sequence. Percentage overlap between repertoires was calculated by dividing the number of shared unique clonotypes by the size of the smaller repertoire. Richness of each repertoire was evaluated using RTK rarefaction, the Chao1 estimator, and Recon v2.1 estimates of unobserved clonotypes. The source is immuneACCESS, and TCRdb retained only in-frame sequences with V and J called. Part of the clones is not carried over; for the studies checked, unresolved V genes explain less than half of this, and the remainder is unexplained. V and J calls and clone size are copied from that table; D and trimming were computed from the DNA. The sample has about 520,000 clones on record, around 73% of them singletons. The top ten hold approximately 12% of the sample.

This TCR derives from a woman aged 40 to 50 in good health. Some clones in this sample may be carry-over from other donors' samples. The sample comprised PBMCs. The chain was built from TRBV10-3 and TRBJ1-3; the D gene cannot be named for sure. The nucleotide sequence reads TGTGCCATCAGTGAGGTCCCAGTTAGCTCTGGAAACACCATATATTTT. This sequence encodes CAISEVPVSSGNTIYF.